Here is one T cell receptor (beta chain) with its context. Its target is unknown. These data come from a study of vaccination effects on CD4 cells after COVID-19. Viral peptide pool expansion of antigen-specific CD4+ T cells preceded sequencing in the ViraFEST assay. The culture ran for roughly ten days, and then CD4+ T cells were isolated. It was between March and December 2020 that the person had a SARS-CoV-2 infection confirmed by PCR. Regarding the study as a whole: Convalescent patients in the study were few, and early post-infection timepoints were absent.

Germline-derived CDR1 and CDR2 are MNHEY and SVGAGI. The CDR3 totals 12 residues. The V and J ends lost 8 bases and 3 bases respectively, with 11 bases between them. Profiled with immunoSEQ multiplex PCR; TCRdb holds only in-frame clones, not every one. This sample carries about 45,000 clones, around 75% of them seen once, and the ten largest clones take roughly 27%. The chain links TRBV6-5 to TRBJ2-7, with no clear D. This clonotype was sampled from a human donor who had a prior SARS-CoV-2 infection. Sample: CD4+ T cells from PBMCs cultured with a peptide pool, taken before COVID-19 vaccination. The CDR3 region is CASRRAFYEQYF. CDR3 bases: TGTGCCAGCCGCCGAGCTTTCTACGAGCAGTACTTC.